This T cell receptor (beta chain) was recorded in a study of blood T cell repertoires in COVID-19 (dated by TCRdb to the early 2020s). Background on the whole study: Samples from collaborators originated in the United States, Italy and Spain and spanned both the acute and convalescent phases of COVID-19. The prospective study material was composed of cDNA or gDNA derived from T cells, B-cell-depleted T cells, or PBMCs. The samples were drawn from two sources: the first 160 participants of the ongoing ImmuneRACE study, and 1,200 or so subjects contributed by 6 global collaborators. A freely available public database, intended as a resource for researchers studying the immune response to SARS-CoV-2, is where the repertoires were released. A de-identified subject ID, COVID-19 status, age in years and sex were almost always included in the sample metadata. Where available, HLA class I and class II types were obtained from metadata supplied by the sample provider rather than from assay-based typing. Deeply sampled blood TCRbeta repertoires from subjects exposed to, actively infected with, or recovered from COVID-19 were included in the dataset. General findings and caveats noted by the study authors: Clinical and demographic metadata were provided uncurated, with the amount varying by source and participant.

One collaborating source in Seattle enrolled patients during active infection and followed them longitudinally through the course of disease. Each collaborating institution followed its own protocols to collect whole blood in K2EDTA tubes. For TCRbeta analysis, collaborators shipped samples as frozen whole blood, isolated PBMCs, or DNA extracted from either of those sample types. TCRbeta CDR3 regions were amplified from genomic DNA using the immunoSEQ Assay, a bias-controlled multiplex PCR. As for how the authors treated the data: Nucleated cell counts per sample were estimated from amplification of reference gene primers within the assay. To quantify the absolute abundance of each unique TCRbeta CDR3 rearrangement, sequence reads were collapsed and filtered. For each sample, productive Simpson clonality was calculated as the square root of Simpson's diversity index across productive rearrangements. Sourced from immuneACCESS, this table was stored by TCRdb with only in-frame sequences that have V and J called. A share of the clones is absent; for the studies checked, an unresolved V gene accounts for under half, and the remainder has no known explanation. From that table come the V and J calls and clone size; the DNA was used to work out D and trimming. Here the sample has 250,000 to 350,000 clones; approximately 84% occur a single time. The ten largest clones represent about 1.6% of the sample.

This clone was detected only once. Its antigen is not yet known. No much larger clonotype is one base removed from it; base qualities were not supplied. The sample taken for sequencing was peripheral blood. The TCR sequence derives from a human donor with COVID-19, enrolled during active disease. The donor label of this sample is uncertain.

The CDR3 corresponds to CASSVAGASGSLNEQFF. The DNA is TGTGCCAGCAGCGTAGCTGGGGCTAGCGGGAGTTTAAATGAGCAGTTCTTC. Recombination linked TRBV9 to TRBJ2-1; 10 junctional bases match TRBD2. V has 0 bases trimmed and J has 7 bases trimmed; junction bases matching no gene number 10. In the germline V gene, CDR1 corresponds to SGDLS and CDR2 to YYNGEE. The CDR3 spans 17 residues, from the cysteine through the phenylalanine. This entry keeps only the CDR3 DNA: 51 bases, framed from base 1. With the portions outside the CDR3 filled from the reference TRBV9 and TRBJ2-1 genes, the complete variable region becomes DSGVTQTPKHLITATGQRVTLRCSPRSGDLSVYWYQQSLDQGLQFLIQYYNGEERAKGNILERFSAQQFPDLHSELNLSSLELGDSALYFCASSVAGASGSLNEQFFGPGTRLTVL.